The 14 T cell receptor beta chains in this list originate from one sample, sequenced in a study of PD-1 blockade in classical Hodgkin lymphoma (dated by TCRdb to about 2020). Library creation used the immunoSEQ multiplex PCR assay. TCRdb provides this immuneACCESS table in a form limited to in-frame rearrangements. Some clones are lacking; in checked studies, under half of them reflect an unresolved V gene, and why the rest are absent is not known. The table for this sample lists approximately 51,000 clones; 73% of them were counted only once. The ten largest clones add up to about 15% of the sample. The label giving this sample's time point can be read as: cycle 2 day 1 (C2D1) of nivolumab. Relapse after autologous stem cell transplantation had occurred in all trial patients, and cohorts A, B and C were distinguished by prior brentuximab vedotin exposure. This specimen consisted of peripheral blood mononuclear cells (PBMCs), obtained before the second cycle of nivolumab. Every receptor here comes from a human donor with classical Hodgkin lymphoma.

The count of this clone is one. The J gene is TRBJ1-2, the V gene TRBV6-6; D may be TRBD1 (6 bases). Germline lookup yields CDR1 MNHNY and CDR2 SVGAGI (reference sequence). This CDR3 contains 14 residues. Trimming shortened V by 5 bases and J by 6 bases, and 16 bases separated the two germline ends. CDR3 in amino acids: CASSNLRGADGYTF. In nucleotides, the CDR3 is TGTGCCAGCAGTAACCTCCGGGGGGCTGATGGCTACACCTTC.

This clone was seen just once. The rearrangement uses TRBV28 and TRBJ2-7; D is possibly TRBD2 (6 bases). Looked up from germline, CDR1 is MDHEN and CDR2 is SYDVKM. This CDR3 has 15 amino acids. With 1 base removed from V and 4 bases from J, the gap between germline ends came to 14 bases. CDR3: CASSLFRGEAYEQYF. CDR3 coding DNA: TGTGCCAGCAGTTTATTTAGAGGGGAGGCGTACGAGCAGTACTTC.

The chain carries TRBV9 and TRBJ2-3, with 9 bases fitting TRBD1. Germline-derived CDR1 and CDR2 are SGDLS and YYNGEE. The CDR3 sequence is 16 residues long. J gave up 5 bases and V 3 bases, and 10 bases lay outside the gene matches. The CDR3 loop reads CASSARADRGIDTQYF. The DNA for the CDR3 is TGTGCCAGCAGCGCGAGGGCGGACAGGGGAATAGATACGCAGTATTTT.

The J gene is TRBJ2-5, the V gene TRBV19, with a possible D match to TRBD2 (5 bases). The CDR3 covers 15 residues. Trimming left V 6 bases short and J 4 bases short, with 18 bases between. The V gene's germline CDR1 is LNHDA and CDR2 SQIVND (reference sequence). The CDR3 here is CASSPGPAGGETQYF. The CDR3 DNA is TGTGCCAGTAGCCCCGGACCAGCCGGAGGAGAGACCCAGTACTTC.

This sequence joins TRBV5-6 and TRBJ1-4; 7 nucleotides agree with TRBD1. Germline assignment: CDR1 SGHDT and CDR2 YYEEEE. This CDR3 has 16 amino acids. V shed 4 bases, J shed 4 bases, and the junction held 10 bases outside the gene matches. In nucleotides, the CDR3 is TGTGCCAGCAGCCGGGGACAGTTTAACTTTAATGAAAAACTGTTTTTT. Translating it yields CASSRGQFNFNEKLFF.

On this clone itself: The junction differs from germline at one of its ends, possibly a read error. V gene TRBV4-1 combines with J gene TRBJ1-1; D uncertain. Germline V lookup: CDR1 MGHRA, CDR2 YSYEKL. This CDR3 comprises 13 residues. The CDR3 here is CASSQTHIAGAVF. The CDR3 nucleotides are TGCGCCAGCAGCCAAACCCACATAGCGGGAGCGGTCTTT.

V usage is TRBV12-5 and J usage is TRBJ1-1; no clear D. The length of the CDR3 is 12 residues. Germline V gives CDR1 LGHNT, CDR2 FRNRAP. Trimming removed 0 bases from V and 8 bases from J, with 7 bases in between. Here the CDR3 DNA reads TGTGCTAGTGGTTTGGTACCGACAGAAGCTTTCTTT. This sequence encodes CASGLVPTEAFF. The variable domain in full, completed from reference TRBV12-5 and TRBJ1-1, reads DARVTQTPRHKVTEMGQEVTMRCQPILGHNTVFWYRQTMMQGLELLAYFRNRAPLDDSGMPKDRFSAEMPDATLATLKIQPSEPRDSAVYFCASGLVPTEAFFGQGTRLTVV.

This clone was picked up one time. The CDR3 sequence is CASSDGQGASYTF. DNA for the CDR3: TGTGCCAGCAGTGATGGGCAGGGGGCAAGCTACACCTTC. The chain carries TRBV6-1 and TRBJ1-2; the match to TRBD1 covers 8 bases. The trim removed 3 bases at V and 9 bases at J, leaving 6 bases unmatched. In germline, CDR1 is MNHNS, CDR2 SASEGT. The CDR3 has 13 residues.

The chain links TRBV7-9 to TRBJ2-4; possibly TRBD2 for D (5 bases). CDR1 and CDR2 (germline): SEHNR, FQNEAQ (reference sequence). Trimming pared 5 bases from V and 7 bases from J, leaving 15 bases between. The CDR3 has 14 residues. The CDR3 bases are TGTGCCAGCAGCCCGCCGAGGGTTGGCAACATTCAGTACTTC. Translated: CASSPPRVGNIQYF. Drawing the rest from reference TRBV7-9 and TRBJ2-4, the complete variable domain is DTGVSQNPRHKITKRGQNVTFRCDPISEHNRLYWYRQTLGQGPEFLTYFQNEAQLEKSRLLSDRFSAERPKGSFSTLEIQRTEQGDSAMYLCASSPPRVGNIQYFGAGTRLSVL.

As regards this clone: Germline and junction disagree at one end, which may indicate a read error. The identical CDR3 is also encoded by other nucleotide sequences in the sample. CDR3 coding DNA: TGTGCCAGCGGTAAAAGTCCAGATATTTATGGTTACACCTTC. Translating it yields CASGKSPDIYGYTF. The chain is built from TRBV28 and TRBJ1-2; no firm D call. This CDR3 is built from 14 residues. CDR1 is MDHEN, CDR2 SYDVKM, per germline.

Only one count was recorded for this clone. This chain connects TRBV7-2 to TRBJ1-1, with 9 bases that match TRBD1. CDR3 size: 14 residues. Trimming cost V 6 bases and J 6 bases; bases outside gene matches: 8. Germline V lookup: CDR1 SGHTA, CDR2 FQGNSA. In DNA form, the CDR3 reads TGTGCCAGCAGGCCGGGGACAGGGATCCCTGAAGCTTTCTTT. This gives the protein CASRPGTGIPEAFF.

The rearrangement uses TRBV7-9 and TRBJ2-3, with 9 bases matching TRBD1. Germline V lookup: CDR1 SEHNR, CDR2 FQNEAQ (reference sequence). The CDR3 runs 14 residues. Unmatched junction bases numbered 6, after V lost 7 bases and J lost 4 bases. The CDR3 here is CASTPGQGPDTQYF. The CDR3 region has the DNA TGTGCCAGCACTCCGGGACAGGGACCAGATACGCAGTATTTT. Full variable domain (outside the CDR3, taken from reference TRBV7-9 and TRBJ2-3): DTGVSQNPRHKITKRGQNVTFRCDPISEHNRLYWYRQTLGQGPEFLTYFQNEAQLEKSRLLSDRFSAERPKGSFSTLEIQRTEQGDSAMYLCASTPGQGPDTQYFGPGTRLTVL.

This chain links TRBV6-6 with TRBJ2-6, with D possibly being TRBD2 (7 bases). The CDR3 has 16 amino acids. The germline V gene encodes CDR1 MNHNY and CDR2 SVGAGI (reference sequence). Trimming cost V 6 bases and J 3 bases, with 15 bases left between them. CDR3 sequence (DNA): TGTGCCAGCAGCCTCCAAGGGGGGGGTGGGGCCAACGTCCTGACTTTC. Amino acids: CASSLQGGGGANVLTF.

A few counts support this clone. The chain is built from TRBV6-6 and TRBJ2-7; a weak D match, TRBD1 (7 bases). Trimming left V 7 bases short and J 2 bases short, with 18 bases between. CDR3 length: 15 amino acids. Germline CDR1 and CDR2: MNHNY and SVGAGI (reference sequence). The CDR3 sequence: CASTYGAGQPYEQYF. The CDR3, as DNA: TGTGCCAGCACCTACGGGGCGGGACAGCCCTACGAGCAGTACTTC.